The 25 T cell receptor beta chains listed next were all sequenced from one sample in a study of beta chain features in type 1 diabetes. Expressed TCRB transcripts got sequenced, as all isolated RNA was reverse transcribed. Only in-frame clones appear in the TCRdb table, and some are missing; sequencing was by immunoSEQ multiplex PCR. The sample has over 100,000 clones, 40% seen once. The sequenced sample consisted of stem cell memory CD4+ T cells from blood. These receptor sequences come from a woman in her late teens or twenties in good health.

The rearrangement uses TRBV5-1 and TRBJ1-3, with TRBD1 matching over 9 bases. The CDR3 loop spans 15 amino acids. Germline V lookup: CDR1 SGHRS, CDR2 YFSETQ. V lost 4 bases, J lost 11 bases, and 13 bases stayed unmatched. In DNA, the CDR3 is TGCGCCAGCAGCCTCTCCGGGACAGGGAAAGCCCCCATATATTTT. Its protein product is CASSLSGTGKAPIYF.

V and J are TRBV18 and TRBJ1-4; TRBD1 aligns across 8 bases. V gave up 1 base and J gave up 8 bases; unmatched junction bases: 3. This CDR3 contains 14 residues. The germline CDR1 and CDR2 sequences are KGHSH and LQKENI. The CDR3 sequence is CASSPRTGGEKLFF. The CDR3 bases are TGTGCCAGCTCACCACGCACAGGGGGAGAAAAACTGTTTTTT.

The chain has TRBV27 and TRBJ2-1; 9 bases agree with TRBD2. The CDR3 extends over 16 amino acids. J lost 2 bases, V lost 7 bases, and 9 bases had no gene match. The germline CDR1 and CDR2 sequences are MNHEY and SMNVEV (reference sequence). The CDR3 DNA reads TGTGCCAGCACCCCCCGGGCTAGCGGGACCTACAATGAGCAGTTCTTC. It yields the protein CASTPRASGTYNEQFF.

The chain links TRBV5-1 to TRBJ2-7; no clear D. With 3 bases removed from V and 0 bases from J, the gap between germline ends came to 16 bases. Germline V CDR1 and CDR2: SGHRS, YFSETQ. The CDR3 runs 16 residues. CDR3 DNA sequence: TGCGCCAGCAGCTCAACCCCTGACTGGAGCTCCTACGAGCAGTACTTC. Residues: CASSSTPDWSSYEQYF.

This clone was counted between two and nine times. This chain connects TRBV18 to TRBJ1-4; D unresolved. The germline V gene has CDR1 KGHSH and CDR2 LQKENI. Trimming cost V 3 bases and J 4 bases, with 9 bases left between them. The CDR3 runs to 14 residues. CDR3 loop: CASSPPGINEKLFF. The CDR3, as DNA: TGTGCCAGCTCACCTCCGGGGATTAATGAAAAACTGTTTTTT.

The rearrangement links TRBV19 to TRBJ1-5, with D maybe TRBD1 (6 bases). Germline V lookup: CDR1 LNHDA, CDR2 SQIVND (reference sequence). Trimming removed 6 bases from V and 0 bases from J, with 12 bases in between. The CDR3 is made up of 15 amino acids. CDR3 nucleotide sequence: TGTGCCAGTAGGCGACAGGATATTAGCAATCAGCCCCAGCATTTT. This gives the protein CASRRQDISNQPQHF.

CDR3 sequence (DNA): TGTGCCAGCAGCTCGGGACAGCGCTCCGGGGAGCTGTTTTTT. Translation: CASSSGQRSGELFF. The gene calls are TRBV5-8 and TRBJ2-2; TRBD1 matches 7 bases. The CDR3 runs to 14 residues. CDR1 is SGHTS and CDR2 is YDEGEE in the germline V gene. V trimming: 3 bases; J trimming: 6 bases; junction bases outside the gene matches: 5.

This clone was counted only a few times. This chain uses TRBV18 with TRBJ2-7; TRBD2 might be the D (6 bases). The V gene lost 6 bases and the J gene lost 5 bases, with 23 bases spanning the gap. CDR1 KGHSH and CDR2 LQKENI come from the germline V gene. CDR3 length equals 16 residues. The DNA of the CDR3 is TGTGCCAGCTCCCCAAGTTCGTCCGGGGGTAGGAACGAGCAGTACTTC. Protein: CASSPSSSGGRNEQYF.

This clone came up a few times. This sequence joins TRBV7-3 and TRBJ1-5, with 7 nucleotides matching TRBD1. Germline CDR1 and CDR2: SGHTA and FQGTGA. With 6 bases clipped from V and 7 bases from J, the junction kept 6 bases outside the gene matches. The CDR3 runs 13 residues. This CDR3 reads CASRRQGGQPQHF. As DNA, the CDR3 is TGTGCCAGCAGAAGACAGGGCGGGCAGCCCCAGCATTTT.

There are a few counts of this clone. This chain connects TRBV5-1 to TRBJ2-7; TRBD1 aligns across 9 bases. The trim removed 0 bases at V and 3 bases at J, leaving 7 bases unmatched. The CDR3 sequence is 16 residues long. Per germline, CDR1 SGHRS and CDR2 YFSETQ. The DNA of the CDR3 is TGCGCCAGCAGCTTGGTAGCCGGGACAGGGAACTACGAGCAGTACTTC. It encodes CASSLVAGTGNYEQYF.

This chain uses TRBV18 with TRBJ2-7; TRBD2 is a possible D gene (5 bases). V lost 3 bases and J lost 4, with 19 bases in between. Germline CDR1 and CDR2: KGHSH and LQKENI. The CDR3 is made up of 16 amino acids. The CDR3, as DNA: TGTGCCAGCTCACCGGCTGCGGCGGGCCTTTGGTACGAGCAGTACTTC. Its translation is CASSPAAAGLWYEQYF. The full variable domain, with the rest looked up from reference TRBV18 and TRBJ2-7, is NAGVMQNPRHLVRRRGQEARLRCSPMKGHSHVYWYRQLPEEGLKFMVYLQKENIIDESGMPKERFSAEFPKEGPSILRIQQVVRGDSAAYFCASSPAAAGLWYEQYFGPGTRLTVT.

The chain couples TRBV5-8 to TRBJ1-1; 7 bases are a match to TRBD1. Germline-derived CDR1 and CDR2 are SGHTS and YDEGEE. CDR3 length: 15 amino acids. Trimming removed 2 bases from V and 0 bases from J; junction bases left unmatched: 4. The CDR3 DNA sequence: TGTGCCAGCAGCTTATACCAGGGGGTGAACACTGAAGCTTTCTTT. It encodes CASSLYQGVNTEAFF.

The rearrangement links TRBV7-2 to TRBJ2-1; 10 bases fit TRBD2. The CDR3 runs to 15 residues. V dropped 4 bases and J dropped 7; count of bases not matched to a gene: 7. The V gene's germline CDR1 is SGHTA and CDR2 FQGNSA. In nucleotides, the CDR3 is TGTGCCAGCAGCTCTCTAGCGGGAGAGGGAAATGAGCAGTTCTTC. Its protein product is CASSSLAGEGNEQFF.

This clone was observed a handful of times. J is TRBJ2-7 and V is TRBV5-4, with TRBD2 matching 14 bases. The CDR3 is 15 residues long. Germline V CDR1 and CDR2: SGHNT, YYREEE (reference sequence). V lost 6 bases and J lost 1; bases outside the gene matches: 3. The CDR3 DNA reads TGTGCCAGCATAGGGACTAGCGGGGGTTCCTACGAGCAGTACTTC. Residues: CASIGTSGGSYEQYF.

V gene TRBV7-2 combines with J gene TRBJ2-1, with 8 bases matching TRBD2. The germline V gene encodes CDR1 SGHTA and CDR2 FQGNSA. This CDR3 has 16 residues. V dropped 0 bases and J dropped 4; count of bases not matched to a gene: 5. CDR3 residues: CASSLARLAGYNEQFF. Written as DNA, the CDR3 is TGTGCCAGCAGCTTAGCGAGGCTAGCGGGTTACAATGAGCAGTTCTTC. Combining the CDR3 with reference TRBV7-2 and TRBJ2-1 gives the whole variable domain GAGVSQSPSNKVTEKGKDVELRCDPISGHTALYWYRQSLGQGLEFLIYFQGNSAPDKSGLPSDRFSAERTGGSVSTLTIQRTQQEDSAVYLCASSLARLAGYNEQFFGPGTRLTVL.

The rearrangement joins TRBV7-9 to TRBJ1-5; D gene ambiguous. Trimming cost V 3 bases and J 4 bases, with 10 bases left between them. Per germline, CDR1 SEHNR and CDR2 FQNEAQ (reference sequence). The CDR3 sequence is 14 residues long. CDR3 loop: CASSFGGTNQPQHF. CDR3 coding DNA: TGTGCCAGCAGCTTTGGCGGTACTAATCAGCCCCAGCATTTT.

The CDR3 loop reads CASSLAVIGGALSEAFF. The CDR3 DNA reads TGTGCCAGCAGCTTAGCGGTCATAGGGGGCGCGCTCTCTGAAGCTTTCTTT. The chain recombines TRBV7-9 with TRBJ1-1; 7 positions match TRBD1. This CDR3 has 17 amino acids. Losses at the gene ends were 0 bases for V and 6 bases for J; bases not matched to a gene: 13. Germline V gene sequence: CDR1 SEHNR, CDR2 FQNEAQ (reference sequence).

This rearrangement joins TRBV30 to TRBJ1-2; perhaps TRBD1 as D (6 bases). Trimming stripped 3 bases from V and 1 base from J, with 15 bases between. Looked up from germline, CDR1 is GTSNPN and CDR2 is SVGIG (reference sequence). The CDR3 contains 15 residues. This chain's CDR3 is CAWRDTGWYNYGYTF. The CDR3 bases are TGTGCCTGGAGGGACACAGGGTGGTATAACTATGGCTACACCTTC.

The genes are TRBV30 and TRBJ1-1; 7 nucleotides line up with TRBD1. CDR1 is GTSNPN and CDR2 is SVGIG in the germline V gene (reference sequence). Losses at the gene ends were 5 bases for V and 0 bases for J; bases not matched to a gene: 6. The CDR3 consists of 14 residues. The CDR3 spells CAWARQGLNTEAFF. CDR3 sequence (DNA): TGTGCCTGGGCTCGACAGGGTTTGAACACTGAAGCTTTCTTT.

The V gene is TRBV28, the J gene TRBJ2-5, with 7 bases fitting TRBD1. The J call is uncertain, as TRBJ2-7 better fits the DNA end. This CDR3 is built from 14 residues. CDR1 and CDR2 from the germline V gene are MDHEN and SYDVKM. Written as DNA, the CDR3 is TGTGCCAGCAGTTTCGACAGGGCCTCCTACGAGCAGTACTTC. Its translation is CASSFDRASYEQYF.

The gene calls are TRBV5-1 and TRBJ2-5, with TRBD1 matching 7 bases. CDR1 is SGHRS and CDR2 is YFSETQ in the germline V gene. The CDR3 spans 17 residues. J lost 2 bases, V lost 0 bases, and 10 bases had no gene match. The CDR3 DNA is TGCGCCAGCAGCTTGGTCTGGGGTAGGGACAGACAAGAGACCCAGTACTTC. Translated, it gives CASSLVWGRDRQETQYF.

This clone showed up just a few times. The chain has TRBV19 and TRBJ1-1; a weak D match, TRBD1 (5 bases). Germline V gene data show CDR1 as LNHDA and CDR2 as SQIVND (reference sequence). The CDR3 is made up of 14 amino acids. With 3 bases removed from V and 0 bases from J, the gap between germline ends came to 8 bases. The CDR3 DNA sequence: TGTGCCAGTAGTATCACAGGTTTGAACACTGAAGCTTTCTTT. Translation: CASSITGLNTEAFF.

This clone was detected a few times. The chain carries TRBV28 and TRBJ1-2; perhaps TRBD1 as D (5 bases). V lost 7 bases to trimming and J lost 8 bases, with 20 bases between them. This CDR3 spans 14 amino acids. CDR1 is MDHEN, CDR2 SYDVKM, per germline. The CDR3 DNA follows: TGTGCCAGCACCCAAAAGGGGACGGGAGGAGGCTACACCTTC. Protein: CASTQKGTGGGYTF.

This clone appeared a few times. The junction shows a germline mismatch at one end, possibly a read error. The V gene is TRBV4-3, the J gene TRBJ2-2; 9 bases align to TRBD2. Germline CDR1 reads LGHNA; CDR2 reads YSLEER. This CDR3 spans 16 amino acids. CDR3 protein: CASSQGVAGETGELFF. The CDR3 DNA is TGCGCCAGCAGTCAAGGGGTAGCGGGAGAGACCGGGGAGCTGTTTTTT.

The chain recombines TRBV11-2 with TRBJ2-7; 9 bases align to TRBD1. V shed 1 base and J 1 base; nucleotides not matched to a gene: 2. Germline lookup yields CDR1 SGHAT and CDR2 FQNNGV. This CDR3 region has 15 residues. CDR3 coding DNA: TGTGCCAGCAGCTTAGTGGGGACAGGGTCCTACGAGCAGTACTTC. Amino acids: CASSLVGTGSYEQYF.